A selection of T cell receptor beta chains follows, all from one sample in a study of blood T cell repertoires in COVID-19. The repertoire was sequenced with immunoSEQ multiplex PCR; TCRdb's copy has only in-frame clones and lacks some. The table lists roughly 88,000 clones, around 85% of them singletons. Source material: peripheral blood. These receptor sequences come from a woman older than 75 with active or convalescent COVID-19. CDR3s include the opening cysteine and the closing phenylalanine or tryptophan. D genes are given only for firm matches. Not every row has a clone size; where given, it reads once, few, many or a size class.

v_gene	len	j_gene	d_gene	abundance	CDR3aa	CDR3nt
TRBV19	13	TRBJ1-5	-	-	CASSISTGQPQHF	TGTGCCAGTAGTATATCAACGGGGCAGCCCCAGCATTTT
TRBV7-9	13	TRBJ2-1	TRBD2	once	CASSLALAGVQFF	TGTGCCAGCAGCTTAGCTTTGGCGGGGGTACAGTTCTTC
TRBV6-2/TRBV6-3	15	TRBJ2-1	TRBD1	-	CASSSGTGFLGEQFF	TGTGCCAGCAGTTCCGGGACAGGGTTTCTCGGCGAGCAGTTCTTC
TRBV2	14	TRBJ2-1	-	-	CASSVSGLSNEQFF	TGTGCCAGCAGTGTTTCCGGGTTGAGCAATGAGCAGTTCTTC
TRBV6-6	15	TRBJ1-6	-	-	CASSYPPGVNSPLHF	TGTGCCAGCAGTTACCCCCCAGGGGTCAATTCACCCCTCCACTTT
TRBV5-1	13	TRBJ2-5	-	-	CASSSQGGETQYF	TGCGCCAGCAGCTCCCAGGGGGGAGAGACCCAGTACTTC
TRBV4-2	17	TRBJ2-5	TRBD2	once	CASSQDPSGRGGETQYF	TGTGCCAGCAGCCAAGACCCATCTGGGCGGGGGGGAGAGACCCAGTACTTC
TRBV3-1/TRBV3-2	12	TRBJ2-7	-	few	CASSQAGYEQYF	TGTGCCAGCAGCCAAGCGGGCTACGAGCAGTACTTC
TRBV19	14	TRBJ1-6	-	-	CASQPGLPNSPLHF	TGTGCCAGTCAGCCGGGACTACCTAATTCACCCCTCCACTTT
TRBV5-1	13	TRBJ2-3	-	-	CASSLGLDSTQYF	TGCGCCAGCAGCTTGGGACTAGACTCCACGCAGTATTTT
TRBV28	15	TRBJ2-3	TRBD2	-	CASSLSGSQPDTQYF	TGTGCCAGCAGCCTGAGCGGGAGTCAGCCAGATACGCAGTATTTT
TRBV7-9	15	TRBJ1-2	-	-	CASSQEGWANYGYTF	TGTGCCAGCAGTCAGGAGGGCTGGGCTAATTATGGCTACACCTTC
TRBV9	17	TRBJ2-2	TRBD2	few	CASSVELPSGNTGELFF	TGTGCCAGCAGCGTTGAGCTTCCTAGCGGGAACACCGGGGAGCTGTTTTTT
TRBV6-2/TRBV6-3	14	TRBJ2-1	TRBD2	few	CASSYLAGYNEQFF	TGTGCCAGCAGTTACCTAGCGGGGTACAATGAGCAGTTCTTC
TRBV5-1	14	TRBJ1-1	-	-	CASSSTGYHTEAFF	TGCGCCAGCAGCTCTACGGGGTACCACACTGAAGCTTTCTTT
TRBV9	15	TRBJ2-7	-	-	CASSVEEASRHEQYF	TGTGCCAGCAGCGTAGAGGAGGCCTCTAGGCACGAGCAGTACTTC
TRBV12-3/TRBV12-4	13	TRBJ1-1	-	-	CASSIGLSGEAFF	TGTGCCAGCAGTATCGGACTAAGCGGAGAAGCTTTCTTT
TRBV5-1	13	TRBJ2-3	-	-	CASSEQVTDTQYF	TGCGCCAGCAGCGAACAAGTCACAGATACGCAGTATTTT
TRBV28	18	TRBJ2-7	-	-	CASSLLAREGKGDYEQYF	TGTGCCAGCAGTTTATTGGCCAGGGAAGGGAAGGGGGACTACGAGCAGTACTTC
TRBV6-2/TRBV6-3	15	TRBJ1-4	-	-	CASNPRGAAPEKLFF	TGTGCCAGCAACCCCAGGGGAGCGGCGCCGGAAAAACTGTTTTTT
TRBV10-3	19	TRBJ2-4	-	-	CAISPGPVTVTLAKNIQYF	TGTGCCATCAGCCCCGGCCCGGTGACAGTAACTCTAGCCAAAAACATTCAGTACTTC
TRBV27	13	TRBJ1-1	TRBD1	-	CASRGQGIGQAFF	TGTGCCAGCAGGGGACAGGGGATCGGCCAGGCTTTCTTT
TRBV7-8	14	TRBJ2-2	-	-	CASSFDGRGGELFF	TGTGCCAGCAGCTTTGACGGTCGAGGCGGGGAGCTGTTTTTT
TRBV6-4	14	TRBJ2-7	-	once	CASSAEVGAHEQYF	TGTGCCAGCAGTGCGGAAGTGGGGGCGCATGAGCAGTACTTC
TRBV6-4	17	TRBJ1-6	-	-	CASIRRWAGSYNSPLHF	TGTGCCAGCATCCGACGATGGGCTGGCTCCTATAATTCACCCCTCCACTTT
TRBV29-1	16	TRBJ1-3	-	-	CSVEDLDSLSGNTIYF	TGCAGCGTTGAAGATCTGGACAGCCTCTCTGGAAACACCATATATTTT
TRBV5-1	13	TRBJ1-4	-	-	CASSLEQNEKLFF	TGCGCCAGCAGCTTGGAACAGAATGAAAAACTGTTTTTT
TRBV7-8	15	TRBJ2-2	-	-	CASRSQRSDAGELFF	TGTGCCAGCAGATCCCAGCGGTCGGACGCCGGGGAGCTGTTTTTT
TRBV7-6	13	TRBJ2-7	TRBD2	once	CASRREGSYEQYF	TGTGCCAGCCGGCGGGAGGGCTCCTACGAGCAGTACTTC
TRBV28	15	TRBJ1-3	TRBD1	-	CASSSGQGSGNTIYF	TGTGCCAGCAGTTCGGGACAGGGCTCTGGAAACACCATATATTTT
TRBV7-6	16	TRBJ1-6	-	-	CASSLIPAGLNSPLHF	TGTGCCAGCAGCTTAATTCCCGCTGGACTAAATTCACCCCTCCACTTT
TRBV3-1/TRBV3-2	13	TRBJ1-2	-	few	CASSQGQVYGYTF	TGTGCCAGCAGCCAAGGACAGGTTTATGGCTACACCTTC
TRBV6-6	15	TRBJ1-2	-	-	CASRGYHDSREGYTF	TGTGCCAGCAGAGGATACCACGACAGTCGAGAGGGCTACACCTTC
TRBV7-8	13	TRBJ1-1	TRBD1	-	CASSSTGFTEAFF	TGTGCCAGCAGCTCGACAGGGTTCACTGAAGCTTTCTTT
TRBV19	14	TRBJ1-2	TRBD1	-	CASSIGQGTYGYTF	TGTGCCAGTAGTATAGGACAGGGGACTTATGGCTACACCTTC
TRBV15	14	TRBJ2-2	-	-	CATSIRHSTGELFF	TGTGCCACCAGCATTCGACACTCCACCGGGGAGCTGTTTTTT
TRBV15	16	TRBJ1-1	-	-	CATRGVLGGANTEAFF	TGTGCCACCAGAGGGGTGTTGGGTGGGGCAAACACTGAAGCTTTCTTT
TRBV5-4	13	TRBJ1-5	-	once	CASSKGQDQPQHF	TGTGCCAGCAGCAAGGGACAAGACCAGCCCCAGCATTTT
TRBV5-1	18	TRBJ2-7	-	few	CASRQFGGSSSLATEQYF	TGCGCCAGCAGGCAGTTCGGGGGAAGCTCCTCCTTAGCGACCGAGCAGTACTTC
TRBV21-1	17	TRBJ1-2	-	-	CASQWGRDRGGFYGYTF	TGTGCCAGCCAGTGGGGCCGGGACAGGGGGGGTTTCTATGGCTACACCTTC
TRBV29-1	14	TRBJ2-1	-	-	CSVGALTARKEQFF	TGCAGCGTTGGGGCGTTGACAGCCCGCAAGGAGCAGTTCTTC
TRBV19	15	TRBJ2-2	-	-	CASSIWGRGTGELFF	TGTGCCAGTAGTATATGGGGCAGAGGAACCGGGGAGCTGTTTTTT
TRBV5-8	14	TRBJ2-7	TRBD2	-	CASSLEAGKGEQYF	TGTGCCAGCAGCTTGGAAGCGGGGAAGGGCGAGCAGTACTTC
TRBV4-1	15	TRBJ2-5	-	-	CASSQEIALQETQYF	TGCGCCAGCAGCCAAGAGATTGCGCTCCAAGAGACCCAGTACTTC
TRBV5-1	17	TRBJ2-7	TRBD1	-	CASSLAAGTGRAREQYF	TGCGCCAGCAGCTTGGCAGCCGGGACAGGGAGGGCAAGGGAGCAGTACTTC
TRBV7-8	15	TRBJ1-5	-	-	CASSLPAGRDQPQHF	TGTGCCAGCAGCTTACCCGCGGGAAGGGATCAGCCCCAGCATTTT
TRBV9	15	TRBJ2-1	TRBD1	-	CASSATGSSYNEQFF	TGTGCCAGCAGCGCGACAGGGAGCTCCTACAATGAGCAGTTCTTC
TRBV11-2	12	TRBJ2-7	-	once	CASSRQIYEQYF	TGTGCCAGCAGCCGCCAGATCTACGAGCAGTACTTC
TRBV2	14	TRBJ2-5	TRBD2	-	CASKTAGVQETQYF	TGTGCCAGCAAAACAGCGGGGGTCCAGGAGACCCAGTACTTC
TRBV27	15	TRBJ1-6	TRBD1	-	CASSLWTGDNSPLHF	TGTGCCAGCAGTTTATGGACAGGGGATAATTCACCCCTCCACTTT
TRBV7-2	12	TRBJ2-7	-	-	CASSLSSYEQYF	TGTGCCAGCAGCCTCAGCTCCTACGAGCAGTACTTC
TRBV18	14	TRBJ1-5	-	-	CASSNLRQDQPQHF	TGTGCCAGCTCAAATCTCCGACAAGATCAGCCCCAGCATTTT
TRBV19	16	TRBJ2-2	TRBD2	-	CASSIISGSGTGELFF	TGTGCCAGTAGTATAATTAGCGGGAGTGGCACCGGGGAGCTGTTTTTT
TRBV4-2	18	TRBJ2-3	TRBD2	few	CASSQGLAGTFGTDTQYF	TGTGCCAGCAGCCAGGGACTAGCGGGGACCTTTGGCACAGATACGCAGTATTTT
TRBV21-1	13	TRBJ1-5	-	-	CASSKTGDQPQHF	TGTGCCAGCAGCAAGACAGGGGACCAGCCCCAGCATTTT